This TCR beta chain was observed in a study of CD8+ T cells in alopecia areata. Looking at the study overall: Patients in the study were on tofacitinib for 6 to 18 months, then off it for 6 months. Findings and caveats of the study: Clonality was higher in lesional than normal scalp, especially in alopecia totalis/universalis. Tofacitinib significantly reduced both scalp clonality and expanded CD8+ clones among the top 100.

This clone was picked up a small number of times. The antigen is undetermined. The treatment denotes: oral pan-JAK inhibitor, 5-10 mg twice daily. RNA, once extracted, was reverse transcribed into cDNA for use as the sequencing template. This table comes from immunoSEQ multiplex PCR, and its TCRdb copy is limited to in-frame clones, with some not included. In the table there are roughly 190,000 clones, 55% to 70% of which are singletons. V was pared by 0 bases and J by 3 bases, with 10 bases of the junction left unmatched. The CDR3 covers 17 residues. CDR1 and CDR2 (germline): LGHNA, YNFKEQ. The sequence derives from a human donor with alopecia areata. The chain joins TRBV4-2 to TRBJ2-7, with 8 positions matching TRBD2. The sequences come from CD4+ T cells sorted from blood, collected at week 4, from a patient treated with tofacitinib. This CDR3 is CASSQDAWSGSNYEQYF. Here the CDR3 DNA reads TGTGCCAGCAGCCAAGATGCGTGGAGCGGGAGTAACTACGAGCAGTACTTC.